One and the same sample provided the 20 T cell receptor beta chains below, sequenced in a study of blood T cell repertoires in COVID-19. Repertoires were generated with immunoSEQ multiplex PCR, while TCRdb's copy carries only in-frame clones and drops some. Of a few hundred thousand clones listed, around 87% are singletons. The source material was peripheral blood. The receptors here all came from a woman aged 30 to 39 with COVID-19, enrolled during active disease.

This chain connects TRBV4-2 to TRBJ1-2; D call uncertain. CDR3 length: 14 amino acids. Trimming shortened V by 1 base and J by 4 bases, and 10 bases separated the two germline ends. Per the germline V gene, CDR1 is LGHNA and CDR2 is YNFKEQ. The CDR3 is CASSQVTESYGYTF. In DNA, the CDR3 is TGTGCCAGCAGCCAAGTCACAGAATCCTATGGCTACACCTTC.

The chain carries TRBV12-5 and TRBJ2-7; D not resolved. The V end was cut by 2 bases, the J end by 2 bases, with 4 bases between. Germline CDR1 LGHNT, CDR2 FRNRAP. The CDR3 covers 12 residues. CDR3 DNA sequence: TGTGCTAGTGGTTTGTCCACCTACGAGCAGTACTTC. Translated: CASGLSTYEQYF.

The V gene is TRBV6-6, the J gene TRBJ1-6; D is unclear. Per the germline V gene, CDR1 is MNHNY and CDR2 is SVGAGI (reference sequence). V dropped 8 bases and J dropped 6 bases, with 17 bases sitting between them. The CDR3 spans 15 residues. DNA of the CDR3: TGTGCCAGCCAACCAGGCCTCACAACTAATTCACCCCTCCACTTT. It translates to CASQPGLTTNSPLHF.

The chain links TRBV11-2 to TRBJ2-5; TRBD2 might be the D (7 bases). The CDR3 contains 15 residues. From germline, CDR1 is SGHAT and CDR2 FQNNGV. Trimming took 4 bases from V and 3 from J, leaving 15 bases between them. CDR3 sequence (DNA): TGTGCCAGCAGCTCATTAGGGGGGACTAAAGAGACCCAGTACTTC. Its protein is CASSSLGGTKETQYF. Full variable domain (missing parts from reference TRBV11-2 and TRBJ2-5): EAGVAQSPRYKIIEKRQSVAFWCNPISGHATLYWYQQILGQGPKLLIQFQNNGVVDDSQLPKDRFSAERLKGVDSTLKIQPAKLEDSAVYLCASSSLGGTKETQYFGPGTRLLVL.

This rearrangement joins TRBV29-1 to TRBJ2-5, with TRBD2 matching 8 bases. This CDR3 region has 14 residues. The junction had 9 bases not matched to a gene; V was cut back by 4 bases and J by 5 bases. Germline V gene data show CDR1 as SQVTM and CDR2 as ANQGSEA. CDR3 region: CSVAGGTGWETQYF. DNA for the CDR3: TGCAGCGTTGCGGGGGGGACTGGCTGGGAGACCCAGTACTTC.

This chain uses TRBV4-1 with TRBJ2-1, with D perhaps TRBD2 (6 bases). Trimming cost V 5 bases and J 6 bases, with 17 bases left between them. The length of the CDR3 is 15 residues. From germline, CDR1 is MGHRA and CDR2 YSYEKL. The CDR3 sequence: CASSVRDSPSNEQFF. The DNA of the CDR3 is TGCGCCAGCAGCGTCCGGGACTCGCCTTCCAATGAGCAGTTCTTC.

The genes are TRBV28 and TRBJ2-3; D is uncertain. Germline V gene sequence: CDR1 MDHEN, CDR2 SYDVKM. This CDR3 has 11 residues. The V and J ends lost 7 bases and 8 bases respectively, with 10 bases between them. CDR3 sequence reads: CASKTPSTQYF. The CDR3 DNA reads as TGTGCCAGCAAGACTCCGAGTACGCAGTATTTT.

The chain carries TRBV18 and TRBJ1-3; 9 bases match TRBD1. The CDR3 is 17 residues long. The germline V gene encodes CDR1 KGHSH and CDR2 LQKENI. Trimming removed 2 bases from V and 2 bases from J; junction bases left unmatched: 7. The CDR3: CASSPMGQGGAGNTIYF. As DNA, the CDR3 is TGTGCCAGCTCACCAATGGGACAGGGTGGTGCTGGAAACACCATATATTTT. Supplemented by reference TRBV18 and TRBJ1-3, the full variable domain reads NAGVMQNPRHLVRRRGQEARLRCSPMKGHSHVYWYRQLPEEGLKFMVYLQKENIIDESGMPKERFSAEFPKEGPSILRIQQVVRGDSAAYFCASSPMGQGGAGNTIYFGEGSWLTVV.

The chain carries TRBV7-9 and TRBJ1-1; possible D gene TRBD1, 5 bases. V was shortened by 6 bases and J by 3 bases, with 17 bases between the two germline ends. The CDR3 length is 15 residues. CDR1 and CDR2 (germline): SEHNR, FQNEAQ (reference sequence). Written as DNA, the CDR3 is TGTGCCAGCAGACCAAGACAGCATACCGACACTGAAGCTTTCTTT. Translation gives CASRPRQHTDTEAFF.

The rearrangement links TRBV27 to TRBJ2-7, with 7 bases fitting TRBD1. Per germline, CDR1 MNHEY and CDR2 SMNVEV (reference sequence). After removal of 3 bases from V and 3 bases from J, the junction contained 8 bases not matched to a gene. The CDR3 has 15 amino acids. CDR3 DNA: TGTGCCAGCAGTTTTAGGGGACAGAGCAACTACGAGCAGTACTTC. Translating it yields CASSFRGQSNYEQYF.

The chain couples TRBV6-1 to TRBJ2-1, with TRBD2 matching over 12 bases. Germline trimming cut 3 bases from V and 7 bases from J; bases unmatched to any gene: 7. Germline loops: CDR1 MNHNS, CDR2 SASEGT. This CDR3 contains 16 residues. CDR3 sequence reads: CASSDSSSGRGNEQFF. The CDR3 DNA reads TGTGCCAGCAGTGATTCGTCTAGCGGGAGGGGAAATGAGCAGTTCTTC.

The chain links TRBV5-4 to TRBJ1-4; 9 bases match TRBD1. The length of the CDR3 is 15 residues. V dropped 4 bases and J dropped 8; count of bases not matched to a gene: 9. CDR1 is SGHNT, CDR2 YYREEE, per germline (reference sequence). The CDR3 spells CASSLKTGGEEKLFF. Here the CDR3 DNA reads TGTGCCAGCAGCCTTAAGACAGGGGGTGAGGAAAAACTGTTTTTT.

J is TRBJ1-5 and V is TRBV12-3 or TRBV12-4; 8 nucleotides match TRBD1. This CDR3 spans 13 amino acids. V was pared by 6 bases and J by 5 bases, with 3 bases of the junction left unmatched. CDR3 amino acids: CASSHRGDQPQHF. In DNA, the CDR3 is TGTGCCAGCAGCCACAGGGGGGATCAGCCCCAGCATTTT.

The rearrangement uses TRBV7-9 and TRBJ2-3, with 13 bases matching TRBD2. The CDR3 consists of 16 residues. Trimming at V came to 5 bases and at J to 5 bases, leaving 7 bases not matched to a gene. CDR1 is SEHNR, CDR2 FQNEAQ, per germline (reference sequence). CDR3 DNA sequence: TGTGCCAGCAGCCCCGGGACTAGCGGGACACGAGATACGCAGTATTTT. Its protein is CASSPGTSGTRDTQYF.

This clone came up once. V usage is TRBV6-4 and J usage is TRBJ2-3, with 10 nucleotides matching TRBD2. This CDR3 contains 14 residues. Germline trimming cut 4 bases from V and 4 bases from J; bases unmatched to any gene: 2. In germline, CDR1 is MRHNA, CDR2 SNTAGT. CDR3 DNA: TGTGCCAGCAGTGTGCTAGCGGGAGCAGATACGCAGTATTTT. This sequence encodes CASSVLAGADTQYF.

This clone was recorded once. The V gene is TRBV6-5, the J gene TRBJ1-6; possibly TRBD1 for D (5 bases). Germline V gene sequence: CDR1 MNHEY, CDR2 SVGAGI. The CDR3 loop spans 15 amino acids. V dropped 0 bases and J dropped 9 bases, with 12 bases sitting between them. This chain's CDR3 is CASSYSPLGRSPLHF. CDR3 coding DNA: TGTGCCAGCAGTTACTCTCCTTTGGGGCGTTCACCCCTCCACTTT.

This clone occurred a few times. As DNA, the CDR3 is TGTGCCAGCAGTTTTTTGGGACAGGGGCGGAAATACTCTGGAAACACCATATATTTT. This codes for CASSFLGQGRKYSGNTIYF. V is TRBV28 and J is TRBJ1-3; 10 bases match TRBD1. The germline CDR1 and CDR2 sequences are MDHEN and SYDVKM. The V segment lost 3 bases and the J segment 0 bases; nucleotides outside the gene matches: 11. The CDR3 extends over 19 amino acids.

This chain connects TRBV6-5 to TRBJ2-1; 7 bases are a match to TRBD2. The CDR3 consists of 16 residues. Germline CDR1 MNHEY, CDR2 SVGAGI. With V trimmed by 0 bases and J by 6 bases, 8 bases remained unmatched. The CDR3 DNA reads TGTGCCAGCAGTTACTCGAAGTGGGAGGGTTCCAATGAGCAGTTCTTC. As protein: CASSYSKWEGSNEQFF.

The V call is TRBV4-1, the J call TRBJ2-7, with D possibly TRBD2 on 7 matching bases. CDR3 size: 16 residues. V lost 0 bases, J lost 0 bases, and 12 bases lay in between. Per the germline V gene, CDR1 is MGHRA and CDR2 is YSYEKL. CDR3 sequence (DNA): TGCGCCAGCAGCCAAGAAGGGGGGGCAGCCTCCTACGAGCAGTACTTC. Its protein is CASSQEGGAASYEQYF.

The chain employs TRBV6-1 and TRBJ2-5; TRBD2 aligns across 9 bases. Trimming took 3 bases from V and 1 from J; bases not matched to a gene: 6. The CDR3 loop spans 16 amino acids. Germline CDR1 is MNHNS and CDR2 is SASEGT. CDR3 sequence reads: CASSDFWTSAQETQYF. The CDR3 DNA sequence: TGTGCCAGCAGTGACTTTTGGACTAGCGCCCAAGAGACCCAGTACTTC.